The 12 T cell receptor beta chains reported below all come from one sample, sequenced in a study of cytomegalovirus exposure and HLA in healthy donors. Sequencing used immunoSEQ multiplex PCR; TCRdb keeps in-frame clones, though not all of them. The data contain some 130,000 clones, about 90% of them singletons. What was sequenced was PBMCs. Every receptor here comes from a man between 18 and 29 years old in good health and CMV-seronegative.

This clone was seen a handful of times. The chain couples TRBV5-1 to TRBJ1-6, with 7 nucleotides matching TRBD1. The CDR3 is made up of 14 amino acids. Germline CDR1 and CDR2: SGHRS and YFSETQ. V was pared by 3 bases and J by 9 bases, with 6 bases of the junction left unmatched. The CDR3 coding sequence is TGCGCCAGCAGCTCCGACAGGGTATTTTCACCCCTCCACTTT. This sequence encodes CASSSDRVFSPLHF. Drawing the rest from reference TRBV5-1 and TRBJ1-6, the complete variable domain is KAGVTQTPRYLIKTRGQQVTLSCSPISGHRSVSWYQQTPGQGLQFLFEYFSETQRNKGNFPGRFSGRQFSNSRSEMNVSTLELGDSALYLCASSSDRVFSPLHFGNGTRLTVT.

V is TRBV28 and J is TRBJ1-5; TRBD1 matches at 12 bases. The CDR3 contains 14 residues. Germline CDR1 is MDHEN and CDR2 is SYDVKM. V shed 6 bases, J shed 7 bases, and the junction held 4 bases outside the gene matches. The DNA of the CDR3 is TGTGCCAGCAGCTCGGGACAGGGGGCGCAGCCCCAGCATTTT. It codes for CASSSGQGAQPQHF.

The chain joins TRBV4-2 to TRBJ2-2; D is perhaps TRBD2 (6 bases). Trimming cost V 4 bases and J 3 bases, with 12 bases left between them. Germline V gene sequence: CDR1 LGHNA, CDR2 YNFKEQ. The CDR3 runs 15 residues. The CDR3 here is CASSLMGGDTGELFF. CDR3 in DNA: TGTGCCAGCAGCCTAATGGGGGGTGACACCGGGGAGCTGTTTTTT.

V gene TRBV7-6 combines with J gene TRBJ1-3, with TRBD1 as a possible D gene (6 bases). Germline values: CDR1 SGHVS, CDR2 FNYEAQ. V lost 5 bases and J 0 bases, leaving 17 bases between the germline ends. This CDR3 has 17 residues. The CDR3 DNA follows: TGTGCCAGCAGCATGAGGCCAGGGGCGAACTCTGGAAACACCATATATTTT. It yields the protein CASSMRPGANSGNTIYF.

The CDR3 DNA reads TGCGCCAGCAGCTTGGAAGGGGGCGAGCAGCCCCAGCATTTT. Protein: CASSLEGGEQPQHF. V usage is TRBV5-1 and J usage is TRBJ1-5, with 7 bases lining up with TRBD1. CDR1 and CDR2 (germline): SGHRS, YFSETQ. This CDR3 comprises 14 residues. V lost 0 bases, J lost 7 bases, and 4 bases stayed unmatched.

The chain has TRBV28 and TRBJ2-1; D ambiguous. Germline assignment: CDR1 MDHEN and CDR2 SYDVKM. The ends were cut back, 10 bases at V and 0 bases at J, with 16 bases in the middle. CDR3 length: 15 residues. As DNA, the CDR3 is TGTGCCACCTCATGGGCAGCACACTCCTACAATGAGCAGTTCTTC. Its protein product is CATSWAAHSYNEQFF.

The V gene is TRBV5-6, the J gene TRBJ2-2, with unresolved D. Germline assignment: CDR1 SGHDT and CDR2 YYEEEE. V lost 8 bases and J lost 0, with 11 bases in between. The CDR3 length is 14 residues. The CDR3 loop reads CASQTQSNTGELFF. CDR3 DNA sequence: TGTGCCAGTCAGACACAATCGAACACCGGGGAGCTGTTTTTT.

CDR3 amino acids: CSVEGQGGYEQYF. CDR3 DNA sequence: TGCAGCGTTGAAGGACAGGGGGGCTACGAGCAGTACTTC. V usage is TRBV29-1 and J usage is TRBJ2-7; TRBD1 aligns across 9 bases. V lost 1 base and J lost 3; bases outside the gene matches: 1. This CDR3 has 13 residues. Germline V gene data show CDR1 as SQVTM and CDR2 as ANQGSEA.

This sequence joins TRBV5-5 and TRBJ2-7; 7 bases are a match to TRBD2. CDR3 size: 14 residues. Germline assignment: CDR1 SGHKS and CDR2 YYEKEE (reference sequence). The V and J ends lost 0 bases and 3 bases, in that order; junction bases with no gene match: 3. This CDR3 is CASSLAGTIYEQYF. For the CDR3, the DNA is TGTGCCAGCAGCTTGGCGGGGACTATCTACGAGCAGTACTTC.

This chain uses TRBV2 with TRBJ1-3; D is uncertain. Per the germline V gene, CDR1 is SNHLY and CDR2 is FYNNEI. This CDR3 has 14 amino acids. V was trimmed by 3 bases and J by 0 bases, leaving 6 bases between them. In DNA, the CDR3 is TGTGCCAGCAGTGAGGGCTACTCTGGAAACACCATATATTTT. Residues: CASSEGYSGNTIYF.

This chain links TRBV6-5 with TRBJ1-2; perhaps TRBD1 as D (5 bases). Trimming removed 6 bases from V and 2 bases from J, with 10 bases in between. Germline V lookup: CDR1 MNHEY, CDR2 SVGAGI. The CDR3 totals 13 residues. The CDR3 nucleotides read TGTGCCAGCAGACTCGACAGCAACTATGGCTACACCTTC. It translates to CASRLDSNYGYTF.

The chain combines TRBV2 with TRBJ1-1; maybe TRBD1 (5 bases). CDR1 is SNHLY, CDR2 FYNNEI, per germline. CDR3 length equals 13 residues. The V gene lost 4 bases and the J gene lost 3 bases, with 9 bases spanning the gap. CDR3 in amino acids: CASSVGGDTEAFF. Here the CDR3 DNA reads TGTGCCAGCAGTGTGGGGGGGGACACTGAAGCTTTCTTT.